This TCR beta chain was captured by sequencing in a study of CD8+ T cells in alopecia areata. Overall study context: Tofacitinib therapy took 6 to 18 months; 6 months off drug came after. Regarding the study as a whole: Especially in alopecia totalis/universalis, lesional scalp showed greater clonality than normal scalp did.

The study team obtained lesional scalp punch biopsies and peripheral blood from alopecia areata patients. Regarding this clone: No antigen is known for it.

V lost 8 bases and J 5 bases, leaving 13 bases between the germline ends. Germline CDR1 is SGHAT and CDR2 is FQNNGV. The CDR3 has 13 amino acids. Extracted RNA was reverse transcribed, and the resulting cDNA served as sequencing template. The protocol was immunoSEQ multiplex PCR, while the TCRdb copy is restricted to in-frame clones and leaves out a portion. The repertoire holds some 120,000 clones, with over 50% as singletons. The origin of this receptor is a human donor with alopecia areata. The gene calls are TRBV11-2 and TRBJ2-1; D is perhaps TRBD2 (6 bases). The input for sequencing was CD4+ T cells sorted from blood, taken at week 0. In DNA, the CDR3 is TGTGCCAGCTCCAAGACGGGAGACAATGAGCAGTTCTTC. It codes for CASSKTGDNEQFF.